Shown below are 20 T cell receptor beta chains from a single sample sequenced in a study of blood T cell repertoires in COVID-19. Data came from immunoSEQ multiplex PCR; TCRdb stores just in-frame clones and leaves some out. The sample lists some 300,000 clones, approximately 90% occurring once. The specimen was peripheral blood. The receptors stem from a woman under 40 who had recovered from COVID-19.

This clone was found once. This sequence joins TRBV5-1 and TRBJ1-1, with 7 bases matching TRBD1. Germline V gene sequence: CDR1 SGHRS, CDR2 YFSETQ. V was clipped by 4 bases and J by 3 bases; unmatched bases: 6. There are 14 residues in the CDR3. Here the CDR3 reads CASSRQGFDTEAFF. CDR3 nucleotide sequence: TGCGCCAGCAGCCGACAGGGTTTCGACACTGAAGCTTTCTTT.

This clone was found a few times. The chain is built from TRBV5-8 and TRBJ2-7; D may be TRBD2 (6 bases). The ends were cut back, 3 bases at V and 1 base at J, with 14 bases in the middle. This CDR3 has 15 amino acids. Per the germline V gene, CDR1 is SGHTS and CDR2 is YDEGEE. The CDR3 spells CASSSSGTWSYEQYF. CDR3 DNA: TGTGCCAGCAGCTCCTCCGGGACTTGGTCCTACGAGCAGTACTTC.

This chain uses TRBV5-1 with TRBJ2-5; 9 bases map to TRBD2. V shed 4 bases and J 3 bases; nucleotides not matched to a gene: 4. Germline V CDR1 and CDR2: SGHRS, YFSETQ. This CDR3 has 14 amino acids. CDR3 in DNA: TGCGCCAGCAGCCGCTTAGCGGGGGAAGAGACCCAGTACTTC. Amino acid sequence: CASSRLAGEETQYF.

The rearrangement links TRBV27 to TRBJ1-1; TRBD1 might be the D (5 bases). Germline V gene lookup returns CDR1 MNHEY and CDR2 SMNVEV (reference sequence). Trimming removed 2 bases from V and 2 bases from J, with 6 bases in between. This CDR3 comprises 13 residues. The CDR3, as DNA: TGTGCCAGCAGTTTAGACAGCAACACTGAAGCTTTCTTT. It is translated as CASSLDSNTEAFF.

The V gene is TRBV7-9, the J gene TRBJ1-2, with 7 bases aligning to TRBD1. Germline V gene lookup returns CDR1 SEHNR and CDR2 FQNEAQ (reference sequence). There are 12 residues in the CDR3. V gave up 10 bases and J gave up 3 bases; unmatched junction bases: 5. The CDR3 reads CAIEGADYGYTF. The CDR3 bases are TGTGCCATCGAGGGGGCGGACTATGGCTACACCTTC.

The chain combines TRBV28 with TRBJ1-2; D is unresolved. The V end was cut by 5 bases, the J end by 6 bases, with 10 bases between. This CDR3 contains 12 residues. CDR1 is MDHEN and CDR2 is SYDVKM in the germline V gene. The CDR3: CASSPPVDGYTF. DNA for the CDR3: TGTGCCAGCAGTCCCCCGGTAGATGGCTACACCTTC.

The chain recombines TRBV5-1 with TRBJ2-5; weak D call: TRBD2 (5 bases). V was trimmed by 6 bases and J by 1 base, leaving 13 bases between them. CDR3 length: 14 amino acids. The germline gives CDR1 SGHRS, CDR2 YFSETQ. The CDR3 here is CASTLEGVQETQYF. In nucleotides, the CDR3 is TGCGCCAGCACCCTAGAGGGCGTCCAAGAGACCCAGTACTTC.

The rearrangement uses TRBV7-8 and TRBJ2-2, with TRBD1 as a possible D gene (6 bases). The germline V and J ends were trimmed by 5 bases and 5 bases, with 15 bases remaining between them. The germline gives CDR1 SGHVS, CDR2 FQNEAQ. The CDR3 contains 15 residues. The CDR3 spells CASSEAVGGTGELFF. DNA of the CDR3: TGTGCCAGCAGCGAGGCGGTAGGGGGAACCGGGGAGCTGTTTTTT.

The chain uses TRBV4-1 and TRBJ2-1, with 10 positions matching TRBD1. CDR3 length: 15 amino acids. V trimming: 4 bases; J trimming: 8 bases; junction bases outside the gene matches: 8. Germline V lookup: CDR1 MGHRA, CDR2 YSYEKL. The CDR3, as DNA: TGCGCCAGCAGCCCAACGGGACAGGGGTCCCATGAGCAGTTCTTC. Its translation is CASSPTGQGSHEQFF.

J is TRBJ1-2 and V is TRBV4-1, with TRBD1 as a possible D gene (5 bases). The CDR3 covers 18 residues. V dropped 3 bases and J dropped 6 bases, with 26 bases sitting between them. The germline gives CDR1 MGHRA, CDR2 YSYEKL. CDR3 bases: TGCGCCAGCAGCCAGTTCCCTACTCAGGGACTCCTCAACGATGGCTACACCTTC. This encodes CASSQFPTQGLLNDGYTF.

The J gene is TRBJ1-2, the V gene TRBV29-1, with D possibly matching TRBD1 (5 bases). CDR1 and CDR2 (germline): SQVTM, ANQGSEA. The germline V and J ends were trimmed by 6 bases and 5 bases, with 16 bases remaining between them. The CDR3 sequence is 13 residues long. Written as DNA, the CDR3 is TGCAGCGTGGGACCCGGGACTGTATATGGCTACACCTTC. Translation gives CSVGPGTVYGYTF.

The chain recombines TRBV19 with TRBJ2-7; 7 bases fit TRBD2. Germline CDR1 and CDR2: LNHDA and SQIVND (reference sequence). Trimming at V came to 1 base and at J to 0 bases, leaving 3 bases not matched to a gene. This CDR3 is built from 15 residues. The CDR3 spells CASSIGEGSSYEQYF. The CDR3 DNA is TGTGCCAGTAGTATAGGGGAGGGCAGCTCCTACGAGCAGTACTTC.

This clone appeared once. This chain connects TRBV6-4 to TRBJ2-3; D unclear. Germline loops: CDR1 MRHNA, CDR2 SNTAGT. Trimming removed 0 bases at V and 6 bases at J, with 13 bases between. CDR3 size: 15 residues. The CDR3 sequence: CASSDSHRASDTQYF. In nucleotides, the CDR3 is TGTGCCAGCAGTGACTCGCACCGAGCATCGGATACGCAGTATTTT.

The chain recombines TRBV5-1 with TRBJ2-6; 8 bases align to TRBD1. The trim removed 0 bases at V and 2 bases at J, leaving 4 bases unmatched. Germline CDR1 reads SGHRS; CDR2 reads YFSETQ. The CDR3 covers 17 residues. The DNA for the CDR3 is TGCGCCAGCAGCTTGGGACAGGGGTTGACTGGGGCCAACGTCCTGACTTTC. Its translation: CASSLGQGLTGANVLTF.

The genes are TRBV27 and TRBJ2-3; D unclear. The germline V and J ends were trimmed by 6 bases and 5 bases, with 12 bases remaining between them. The CDR3 runs 13 residues. Germline CDR1 is MNHEY and CDR2 is SMNVEV (reference sequence). The CDR3 DNA follows: TGTGCCAGCAGGCCGACATGGAAAGATACGCAGTATTTT. This translates into CASRPTWKDTQYF.

The chain joins TRBV28 to TRBJ2-1; 10 positions agree with TRBD2. V gave up 8 bases and J gave up 5 bases; unmatched junction bases: 6. CDR1 is MDHEN and CDR2 is SYDVKM in the germline V gene. The CDR3 consists of 14 residues. CDR3 nucleotide sequence: TGTGCCAGCCTGGGACTAGCGAAAAACAATGAGCAGTTCTTC. It specifies CASLGLAKNNEQFF.

This clone was seen only a few times. The rearrangement joins TRBV27 to TRBJ1-6, with D possibly TRBD1 on 6 matching bases. CDR1 MNHEY and CDR2 SMNVEV come from the germline V gene (reference sequence). CDR3 length equals 14 residues. Trimming cost V 10 bases and J 6 bases, with 16 bases left between them. The CDR3 coding sequence is TGTGCCAACCTACTCCAGGGGATTAATTCACCCCTCCACTTT. The encoded protein is CANLLQGINSPLHF.

This clone occurred a few times. This chain connects TRBV4-1 to TRBJ1-5; D remains unclear. The V end was cut by 1 base, the J end by 3 bases, with 7 bases between. The germline V gene has CDR1 MGHRA and CDR2 YSYEKL. This CDR3 is 14 amino acids long. CDR3 sequence: CASSQGQNNQPQHF. CDR3 DNA: TGCGCCAGCAGCCAAGGGCAGAACAATCAGCCCCAGCATTTT.

The chain links TRBV6-5 to TRBJ2-7; 11 bases fit TRBD2. CDR3 size: 15 residues. CDR1 and CDR2 (germline): MNHEY, SVGAGI. V was pared by 10 bases and J by 1 base, with 9 bases of the junction left unmatched. This CDR3 is CATYRGLADSYEQYF. CDR3 nucleotide sequence: TGTGCCACCTATAGGGGACTAGCGGATTCCTACGAGCAGTACTTC.

In this sample, this clone turned up once. This rearrangement joins TRBV6-2 or TRBV6-3 to TRBJ2-7; TRBD1 is a possible D gene (5 bases). V lost 2 bases, J lost 4 bases, and 9 bases lay in between. This CDR3 has 13 amino acids. Germline V gives CDR1 MNHEY, CDR2 SVGEGT. CDR3 sequence reads: CASSYRNRYEQYF. The CDR3 bases are TGTGCCAGCAGTTACAGGAACAGGTACGAGCAGTACTTC.